The 26 T cell receptor beta chains in this list originate from one sample, sequenced in a study of long-term antiretroviral therapy in people with HIV. Running of the v3.0 immunoSEQ assay took place at survey level. Repertoires were generated with immunoSEQ multiplex PCR, while TCRdb's copy carries only in-frame clones and drops some. The data hold 20,000 to 25,000 clones, with approximately 90% observed a single time. Sequencing was performed on unsorted PBMCs, taken 1.8 years before starting antiretroviral therapy. The receptors shown here come from a woman aged 25-40 years with HIV.

CDR3 protein: CASSLRESSNQPQHF. The CDR3 DNA reads TGTGCCAGCAGCTTACGAGAAAGCAGCAATCAGCCCCAGCATTTT. The chain recombines TRBV7-8 with TRBJ1-5; the D is unclear. CDR3 length: 15 residues. With 2 bases removed from V and 1 base from J, the gap between germline ends came to 9 bases. CDR1 and CDR2 from the germline V gene are SGHVS and FQNEAQ.

This clone is a singleton in its sample. This chain uses TRBV11-1 with TRBJ1-4, with D unclear. With 5 bases removed from V and 0 bases from J, the gap between germline ends came to 16 bases. CDR1 is SGHAT, CDR2 FQDESV, per germline (reference sequence). The CDR3 extends over 17 amino acids. DNA of the CDR3: TGTGCCAGCAGCCTTCGGACCGTAACCGCAACTAATGAAAAACTGTTTTTT. Amino acid sequence: CASSLRTVTATNEKLFF.

This chain connects TRBV9 to TRBJ2-2, with D hard to call. Germline V gene sequence: CDR1 SGDLS, CDR2 YYNGEE. Trimming removed 2 bases at V and 5 bases at J, with 7 bases between. The CDR3 covers 13 residues. The CDR3 bases are TGTGCCAGCAGCGTTGATGGAACCGGGGAGCTGTTTTTT. Protein product: CASSVDGTGELFF.

J is TRBJ2-6 and V is TRBV10-3; 9 nucleotides align to TRBD1. Losses at the gene ends were 8 bases for V and 1 base for J; bases not matched to a gene: 6. The germline gives CDR1 ENHRY, CDR2 SYGVKD. CDR3 size: 16 residues. The CDR3 loop reads CAILNRGRSGANVLTF. The CDR3 nucleotides are TGTGCCATCCTGAACAGGGGGCGTTCTGGGGCCAACGTCCTGACTTTC.

The rearrangement joins TRBV14 to TRBJ1-2; 7 bases line up with TRBD1. Trimming at V came to 0 bases and at J to 4 bases, leaving 5 bases not matched to a gene. The CDR3 is 15 amino acids. In germline, CDR1 is SGHDN, CDR2 FVKESK. CDR3 protein: CASSQDPGGGYGYTF. In DNA, the CDR3 is TGTGCCAGCAGCCAAGATCCAGGGGGTGGCTATGGCTACACCTTC.

The genes are TRBV19 and TRBJ1-2; D not resolved. Trimming shortened V by 1 base and J by 8 bases, and 8 bases separated the two germline ends. CDR1 and CDR2 (germline): LNHDA, SQIVND (reference sequence). The CDR3 covers 12 residues. The CDR3 region has the DNA TGTGCCAGTAGTATAGGATGGATGGGCTACACCTTC. This gives the protein CASSIGWMGYTF.

The chain combines TRBV30 with TRBJ1-2; D is uncertain. Germline V gene lookup returns CDR1 GTSNPN and CDR2 SVGIG (reference sequence). The CDR3 has 14 residues. Trimming left V 1 base short and J 4 bases short, with 13 bases between. CDR3 coding DNA: TGTGCCTGGAGTGCACCCGTAGATGGCTATGGCTACACCTTC. It translates to CAWSAPVDGYGYTF. The variable domain in full, completed from reference TRBV30 and TRBJ1-2, reads SQTIHQWPATLVQPVGSPLSLECTVEGTSNPNLYWYRQAAGRGLQLLFYSVGIGQISSEVPQNLSASRPQDRQFILSSKKLLLSDSGFYLCAWSAPVDGYGYTFGSGTRLTVV.

The chain has TRBV14 and TRBJ2-2; D is perhaps TRBD1 (6 bases). CDR3 length: 17 amino acids. The V end was cut by 1 base, the J end by 2 bases, with 14 bases between. Germline CDR1 and CDR2: SGHDN and FVKESK. CDR3 protein: CASSQAWTERNTGELFF. DNA of the CDR3: TGTGCCAGCAGCCAAGCTTGGACAGAACGTAACACCGGGGAGCTGTTTTTT.

The rearrangement links TRBV6-5 to TRBJ2-5; D is perhaps TRBD1 or TRBD2 (5 bases each). This CDR3 comprises 13 residues. V gave up 7 bases and J gave up 7 bases, with 16 bases separating them. Germline values: CDR1 MNHEY, CDR2 SVGAGI. The CDR3 DNA reads TGTGCCAGCATATCAGGGCCGGGGCGGACCCAGTACTTC. As protein: CASISGPGRTQYF.

The chain employs TRBV2 and TRBJ1-1; 7 bases agree with TRBD1. V dropped 6 bases and J dropped 4; count of bases not matched to a gene: 8. Per germline, CDR1 SNHLY and CDR2 FYNNEI. This CDR3 region has 14 residues. CDR3 residues: CASSPGTEGTEAFF. The CDR3, as DNA: TGTGCCAGCAGCCCCGGGACAGAGGGCACTGAAGCTTTCTTT. Full variable domain (remainder filled in from reference TRBV2 and TRBJ1-1): EPEVTQTPSHQVTQMGQEVILRCVPISNHLYFYWYRQILGQKVEFLVSFYNNEISEKSEIFDDQFSVERPDGSNFTLKIRSTKLEDSAMYFCASSPGTEGTEAFFGQGTRLTVV.

There are a few counts of this clone. The chain uses TRBV30 and TRBJ1-5; D gene uncertain. In germline, CDR1 is GTSNPN, CDR2 SVGIG (reference sequence). Trimming shortened V by 1 base and J by 3 bases, and 7 bases separated the two germline ends. The CDR3 is made up of 13 amino acids. The CDR3 coding sequence is TGTGCCTGGAGTGGGAACTCCAATCAGCCCCAGCATTTT. Translated: CAWSGNSNQPQHF. Full variable domain (rest looked up from reference TRBV30 and TRBJ1-5): SQTIHQWPATLVQPVGSPLSLECTVEGTSNPNLYWYRQAAGRGLQLLFYSVGIGQISSEVPQNLSASRPQDRQFILSSKKLLLSDSGFYLCAWSGNSNQPQHFGDGTRLSIL.

The V call is TRBV30, the J call TRBJ1-1; perhaps TRBD1 as D (6 bases). Germline V gene sequence: CDR1 GTSNPN, CDR2 SVGIG (reference sequence). This CDR3 has 13 residues. The V and J ends lost 8 bases and 0 bases respectively, with 13 bases between them. The CDR3 coding sequence is TGTGCCGGGAAAACAGGGATGAACACTGAAGCTTTCTTT. Translation: CAGKTGMNTEAFF.

The chain couples TRBV7-9 to TRBJ1-6; unclear D gene. Trimming left V 3 bases short and J 3 bases short, with 21 bases between. CDR1 and CDR2 from the germline V gene are SEHNR and FQNEAQ (reference sequence). The CDR3 has 19 amino acids. DNA of the CDR3: TGTGCCAGCAGCTTTTCCGGGGTAATAAAAAGCAGCTATAATTCACCCCTCCACTTT. Protein product: CASSFSGVIKSSYNSPLHF.

V gene TRBV11-3 combines with J gene TRBJ2-2; D remains ambiguous. This CDR3 is 14 amino acids long. Germline lookup yields CDR1 SGHNT and CDR2 YENEEA. V shed 5 bases and J shed 0 bases, with 7 bases lying between them. In DNA form, the CDR3 reads TGTGCCAGCAGCCGAACAGCGAACACCGGGGAGCTGTTTTTT. Its protein product is CASSRTANTGELFF.

The chain links TRBV7-6 to TRBJ1-2, with D unclear. V lost 5 bases to trimming and J lost 3 bases, with 7 bases between them. Germline-derived CDR1 and CDR2 are SGHVS and FNYEAQ. CDR3 length: 12 amino acids. The CDR3: CASSAGDYGYTF. CDR3 DNA sequence: TGTGCCAGCAGCGCGGGAGACTATGGCTACACCTTC. The whole variable domain, remainder taken from reference TRBV7-6 and TRBJ1-2, is GAGVSQSPRYKVTKRGQDVALRCDPISGHVSLYWYRQALGQGPEFLTYFNYEAQQDKSGLPNDRFSAERPEGSISTLTIQRTEQRDSAMYRCASSAGDYGYTFGSGTRLTVV.

This sequence joins TRBV10-3 and TRBJ1-1; 7 bases are a match to TRBD1. Trimming took 6 bases from V and 7 from J; bases not matched to a gene: 11. From germline, CDR1 is ENHRY and CDR2 SYGVKD. The CDR3 is made up of 14 amino acids. The CDR3 protein is CAISQVGTAIEAFF. CDR3 coding DNA: TGTGCCATCAGCCAGGTAGGGACAGCAATTGAAGCTTTCTTT.

The rearrangement uses TRBV14 and TRBJ2-1, with D possibly TRBD2 on 5 matching bases. V was shortened by 2 bases and J by 0 bases, with 5 bases between the two germline ends. The CDR3 has 14 amino acids. Germline assignment: CDR1 SGHDN and CDR2 FVKESK. CDR3 amino acids: CASSQLASYNEQFF. Written as DNA, the CDR3 is TGTGCCAGCAGCCAACTAGCCTCCTACAATGAGCAGTTCTTC.

The chain uses TRBV7-2 and TRBJ1-5; TRBD1 might be the D (6 bases). The CDR3 length is 17 residues. Germline values: CDR1 SGHTA, CDR2 FQGNSA. Trimming removed 1 base from V and 3 bases from J, with 16 bases in between. The CDR3 is CASSLDYPGALNQPQHF. The DNA for the CDR3 is TGTGCCAGCAGCTTAGACTACCCAGGGGCCCTCAATCAGCCCCAGCATTTT.

This chain connects TRBV5-4 to TRBJ1-4; 7 bases are a match to TRBD1. Losses at the gene ends were 4 bases for V and 6 bases for J; bases not matched to a gene: 12. The CDR3 length is 16 residues. The V gene's germline CDR1 is SGHNT and CDR2 YYREEE (reference sequence). The CDR3 reads CASSRKAGTADEKLFF. The CDR3 nucleotides are TGTGCCAGCAGCCGCAAGGCCGGGACAGCGGATGAAAAACTGTTTTTT.

The chain has TRBV5-8 and TRBJ1-1, with D possibly being TRBD1 (6 bases). CDR3 length equals 17 residues. Germline CDR1 and CDR2: SGHTS and YDEGEE. The V gene lost 2 bases and the J gene lost 4 bases, with 21 bases spanning the gap. The CDR3 nucleotides are TGTGCCAGCAGCTTTGGTTTTCTGACAGGCCAGGGCACTGAAGCTTTCTTT. It is translated as CASSFGFLTGQGTEAFF.

The chain employs TRBV30 and TRBJ2-7; TRBD2 matches 11 bases. Germline values: CDR1 GTSNPN, CDR2 SVGIG (reference sequence). This CDR3 has 14 residues. Trimming at V came to 5 bases and at J to 0 bases, leaving 3 bases not matched to a gene. The CDR3 DNA follows: TGTGCCTGGGGGACTAGCGGTAGCTCCTACGAGCAGTACTTC. Translating gives CAWGTSGSSYEQYF.

The chain recombines TRBV6-5 with TRBJ1-1; tentatively, D is TRBD1 (6 bases). The CDR3 extends over 14 amino acids. Germline CDR1 reads MNHEY; CDR2 reads SVGAGI. Trimming removed 5 bases at V and 4 bases at J, with 14 bases between. In DNA, the CDR3 is TGTGCCAGCAGTACTAACGGGGGCGCCACTGAAGCTTTCTTT. It is translated as CASSTNGGATEAFF.

The table lists this clone with a count of one. V and J are TRBV4-1 and TRBJ1-4; TRBD1 aligns across 8 bases. The CDR3 extends over 16 amino acids. Losses at the gene ends were 0 bases for V and 8 bases for J; bases not matched to a gene: 8. CDR1 MGHRA and CDR2 YSYEKL come from the germline V gene. Here the CDR3 reads CASSQDRTGGWEKLFF. The CDR3 DNA follows: TGCGCCAGCAGCCAAGACCGCACAGGGGGTTGGGAAAAACTGTTTTTT.

This chain joins TRBV15 and TRBJ1-6; D unresolved. The germline CDR1 and CDR2 sequences are LNHNV and YYDKDF (reference sequence). V lost 1 base to trimming and J lost 7 bases, with 8 bases between them. The CDR3 consists of 14 residues. The CDR3 loop reads CATSRGTENSPLHF. CDR3 coding DNA: TGTGCCACCAGCAGAGGGACGGAGAATTCACCCCTCCACTTT.

The chain links TRBV4-1 to TRBJ1-2; D may be TRBD1 (6 bases). V lost 2 bases, J lost 5 bases, and 15 bases lay in between. The CDR3 totals 15 residues. Germline CDR1 is MGHRA and CDR2 is YSYEKL. The CDR3 protein is CASSQKQAQGYGYTF. In nucleotides, the CDR3 is TGCGCCAGCAGCCAAAAACAGGCCCAGGGGTATGGCTACACCTTC.

Turning to this clone: Germline is not matched at one junction end, which may reflect a read error. The genes are TRBV4-1 and TRBJ1-1; D is unresolved. This CDR3 has 11 amino acids. The germline CDR1 and CDR2 sequences are MGHRA and YSYEKL. The CDR3 is CASRKNAEAFF. The CDR3 coding sequence is TGCGCCAGCCGGAAGAACGCTGAAGCTTTCTTT.